A single sample gave rise to the 32 T cell receptor beta chains below, sequenced in a study of T cell changes during pregnancy in multiple sclerosis. This table comes from immunoSEQ multiplex PCR, and its TCRdb copy is limited to in-frame clones, with some not included. The sample contains 50,000 or so clones, around 90% of which appear only once. The sample in question was CD4+ T cells from peripheral blood mononuclear cells, obtained in the second trimester of pregnancy. The receptors come from a female donor with multiple sclerosis, enrolled in a pregnancy study.

The V and J genes are TRBV7-3 and TRBJ2-7; 9 bases line up with TRBD1. Looked up from germline, CDR1 is SGHTA and CDR2 is FQGTGA. The J segment lost 4 bases and the V segment lost 1 base, leaving 5 bases of the junction unmatched. The CDR3 covers 15 residues. CDR3 residues: CASSLSGTGIYEQYF. CDR3 DNA: TGTGCCAGCAGCTTAAGCGGGACAGGGATTTACGAGCAGTACTTC.

The sample holds one count of this clone. V and J are TRBV5-1 and TRBJ2-1; D may be TRBD1 (5 bases). V was clipped by 2 bases and J by 1 base, with 13 bases between them. Germline CDR1 is SGHRS and CDR2 is YFSETQ. The CDR3 has 16 amino acids. The CDR3 nucleotides are TGCGCCAGCAGCTTAAATTCAGGGTTTTCCTACAATGAGCAGTTCTTC. It codes for CASSLNSGFSYNEQFF.

This chain links TRBV6-6 with TRBJ1-1; 8 nucleotides align to TRBD1. This CDR3 is built from 15 residues. V gave up 5 bases and J gave up 4 bases; unmatched junction bases: 9. Per germline, CDR1 MNHNY and CDR2 SVGAGI (reference sequence). CDR3 coding DNA: TGTGCCAGCAGTCCGGACAGGGCGGTGGGCACTGAAGCTTTCTTT. As protein: CASSPDRAVGTEAFF.

The chain uses TRBV2 and TRBJ2-5; 13 bases line up with TRBD2. CDR1 is SNHLY, CDR2 FYNNEI, per germline. The CDR3 spans 15 residues. V was pared by 7 bases and J by 5 bases, with 7 bases of the junction left unmatched. The CDR3 spells CASIRLAGGRETQYF. CDR3 DNA: TGTGCCAGCATTCGACTAGCGGGGGGCCGGGAGACCCAGTACTTC.

This clone was observed a few times. The chain links TRBV28 to TRBJ1-2, with 8 bases identical to TRBD1. CDR3 length: 19 amino acids. Germline assignment: CDR1 MDHEN and CDR2 SYDVKM. Germline trimming cut 5 bases from V and 0 bases from J; bases unmatched to any gene: 17. The CDR3 sequence: CASSGVAWDRILANYGYTF. Written as DNA, the CDR3 is TGTGCCAGCAGTGGAGTAGCCTGGGACAGGATCCTAGCTAACTATGGCTACACCTTC.

V gene TRBV19 combines with J gene TRBJ1-2, with 7 positions matching TRBD1. CDR3 length: 14 amino acids. From germline, CDR1 is LNHDA and CDR2 SQIVND (reference sequence). After removal of 0 bases from V and 7 bases from J, the junction contained 5 bases not matched to a gene. The CDR3, as DNA: TGTGCCAGTAGTATAGACGACAGGGCCTCTGGCTACACCTTC. It yields the protein CASSIDDRASGYTF.

This clone was detected a few times. The chain has TRBV5-6 and TRBJ2-2; 8 bases line up with TRBD2. Germline V gene sequence: CDR1 SGHDT, CDR2 YYEEEE. The CDR3 is 14 amino acids. J lost 6 bases, V lost 1 base, and 2 bases had no gene match. CDR3 coding DNA: TGTGCCAGCAGCTTGTCGGGAGGGGCCGGGGAGCTGTTTTTT. It yields the protein CASSLSGGAGELFF.

J is TRBJ2-1 and V is TRBV5-1; 10 nucleotides align to TRBD1. J was trimmed by 2 bases and V by 5 bases; bases with no gene match: 4. This CDR3 contains 15 residues. Germline assignment: CDR1 SGHRS and CDR2 YFSETQ. The CDR3 coding sequence is TGCGCCAGCAGACTGGGGACAGGGGCCTACAATGAGCAGTTCTTC. Translating it yields CASRLGTGAYNEQFF. Full variable domain (remainder filled in from reference TRBV5-1 and TRBJ2-1): KAGVTQTPRYLIKTRGQQVTLSCSPISGHRSVSWYQQTPGQGLQFLFEYFSETQRNKGNFPGRFSGRQFSNSRSEMNVSTLELGDSALYLCASRLGTGAYNEQFFGPGTRLTVL.

V and J are TRBV6-5 and TRBJ2-7, with D unresolved. Looked up from germline, CDR1 is MNHEY and CDR2 is SVGAGI. Trimming cost V 2 bases and J 6 bases, with 17 bases left between them. The CDR3 spans 15 residues. The CDR3 DNA reads TGTGCCAGCAGTTACGGTGGCAGCGTGCCGTCCGAGCAGTACTTC. Its translation: CASSYGGSVPSEQYF.

CDR3 region: CASSGRGHTEAFF. CDR3 nucleotide sequence: TGCGCCAGCAGTGGACGCGGCCACACTGAAGCTTTCTTT. V and J are TRBV10-1 and TRBJ1-1; D gene unclear. The germline gives CDR1 WNHNN, CDR2 SYGVQD (reference sequence). The CDR3 covers 13 residues. Trimming stripped 4 bases from V and 3 bases from J, with 9 bases between.

The chain couples TRBV4-1 to TRBJ2-7; 8 positions match TRBD1. This CDR3 has 16 residues. Germline V lookup: CDR1 MGHRA, CDR2 YSYEKL. V shed 0 bases and J 0 bases; nucleotides not matched to a gene: 4. CDR3 in amino acids: CASSQEVTGGSYEQYF. The CDR3 region has the DNA TGCGCCAGCAGCCAAGAAGTAACAGGGGGCTCCTACGAGCAGTACTTC.

The table lists this clone with a count of one. J is TRBJ1-1 and V is TRBV6-1; D might be TRBD1 (6 bases). Per the germline V gene, CDR1 is MNHNS and CDR2 is SASEGT. V was cut by 3 bases and J by 5 bases, with 13 bases left in between. This CDR3 contains 14 residues. CDR3 DNA: TGTGCCAGCAGTGACGGGAGGGGGTGGACTGAAGCTTTCTTT. It translates to CASSDGRGWTEAFF.

J is TRBJ2-1 and V is TRBV10-3; TRBD2 might be the D (6 bases). The CDR3 runs 15 residues. Looked up from germline, CDR1 is ENHRY and CDR2 is SYGVKD. V shed 5 bases and J shed 0 bases, with 11 bases lying between them. The CDR3 region is CAISQLATSYNEQFF. In DNA, the CDR3 is TGTGCCATCAGTCAACTAGCAACCTCCTACAATGAGCAGTTCTTC.

This clone was seen a few times. The chain joins TRBV10-3 to TRBJ1-2; perhaps TRBD1 as D (6 bases). The V end lost 7 bases, the J end lost 3 bases, and 15 bases lay between the germline ends. From germline, CDR1 is ENHRY and CDR2 SYGVKD. This CDR3 region has 14 residues. As DNA, the CDR3 is TGTGCCATCACTAGACAGGCCGGGGACTATGGCTACACCTTC. Its protein is CAITRQAGDYGYTF.

The V and J genes are TRBV27 and TRBJ2-1, with 16 bases aligning to TRBD2. Unmatched junction bases numbered 5, after V lost 5 bases and J lost 10 bases. This CDR3 is built from 15 residues. The germline CDR1 and CDR2 sequences are MNHEY and SMNVEV (reference sequence). The CDR3 DNA follows: TGTGCCAGCAGTGACGGGACTAGCGGGAGGGTAGAGCAGTTCTTC. It yields the protein CASSDGTSGRVEQFF.

V and J are TRBV7-2 and TRBJ2-7; a possible D gene is TRBD1 (5 bases). Germline loops: CDR1 SGHTA, CDR2 FQGNSA. The CDR3 has 13 residues. Trimming stripped 5 bases from V and 6 bases from J, with 14 bases between. CDR3 loop: CASSGRGMTEQYF. CDR3 bases: TGTGCCAGCAGCGGTAGGGGCATGACCGAGCAGTACTTC. The whole variable domain, remainder taken from reference TRBV7-2 and TRBJ2-7, is GAGVSQSPSNKVTEKGKDVELRCDPISGHTALYWYRQSLGQGLEFLIYFQGNSAPDKSGLPSDRFSAERTGGSVSTLTIQRTQQEDSAVYLCASSGRGMTEQYFGPGTRLTVT.

This rearrangement joins TRBV14 to TRBJ2-1; D is uncertain. CDR1 and CDR2 from the germline V gene are SGHDN and FVKESK. The CDR3 covers 15 residues. Trimming removed 5 bases from V and 5 bases from J, with 16 bases in between. CDR3: CASSKTQPWDNEQFF. As DNA, the CDR3 is TGTGCCAGCAGCAAAACACAGCCTTGGGACAATGAGCAGTTCTTC.

The chain uses TRBV7-6 and TRBJ1-1; D is perhaps TRBD1 (5 bases). The CDR3 is 13 amino acids. The germline V gene has CDR1 SGHVS and CDR2 FNYEAQ. V dropped 2 bases and J dropped 4 bases, with 8 bases sitting between them. This CDR3 is CASSLQGGTEAFF. The DNA for the CDR3 is TGTGCCAGCAGCTTACAGGGAGGCACTGAAGCTTTCTTT.

This rearrangement joins TRBV7-6 to TRBJ2-3; D remains unclear. The CDR3 contains 15 residues. Germline V CDR1 and CDR2: SGHVS, FNYEAQ. Trimming stripped 5 bases from V and 6 bases from J, with 18 bases between. This chain's CDR3 is CASSPRQGLEDTQYF. In DNA, the CDR3 is TGTGCCAGCAGCCCCCGACAAGGTTTAGAGGATACGCAGTATTTT.

The chain combines TRBV20-1 with TRBJ1-3; D remains ambiguous. V shed 7 bases and J shed 4 bases, with 8 bases lying between them. CDR3 length equals 11 residues. Germline V lookup: CDR1 DFQATT, CDR2 SNEGSKA (reference sequence). CDR3 protein: CSGSRGNTIYF. The CDR3 DNA reads TGCAGTGGGTCGAGGGGAAACACCATATATTTT.

This chain connects TRBV5-6 to TRBJ1-3, with D possibly matching TRBD1 (5 bases). V lost 0 bases to trimming and J lost 3 bases, with 13 bases between them. Germline-derived CDR1 and CDR2 are SGHDT and YYEEEE. The CDR3 covers 16 residues. CDR3 DNA: TGTGCCAGCAGCTTGGTGGCGGGACGGCTTGGAAACACCATATATTTT. Amino acids: CASSLVAGRLGNTIYF. Based on the CDR3 plus reference TRBV5-6 and TRBJ1-3, the full variable domain is DAGVTQSPTHLIKTRGQQVTLRCSPKSGHDTVSWYQQALGQGPQFIFQYYEEEERQRGNFPDRFSGHQFPNYSSELNVNALLLGDSALYLCASSLVAGRLGNTIYFGEGSWLTVV.

The chain recombines TRBV19 with TRBJ2-6; no reliable D call. CDR3 length equals 12 residues. The germline V gene has CDR1 LNHDA and CDR2 SQIVND (reference sequence). The V end lost 10 bases, the J end lost 0 bases, and 4 bases lay between the germline ends. CDR3 nucleotides: TGTGCCATCAGCTCTGGGGCCAACGTCCTGACTTTC. Its protein is CAISSGANVLTF.

The rearrangement uses TRBV7-9 and TRBJ1-1, with unresolved D. The germline V gene has CDR1 SEHNR and CDR2 FQNEAQ (reference sequence). V lost 5 bases and J lost 0, with 22 bases in between. The CDR3 totals 18 residues. In nucleotides, the CDR3 is TGTGCCAGCAGCCACCCTAACAAGACGAGGCGCATGAACACTGAAGCTTTCTTT. Its protein is CASSHPNKTRRMNTEAFF.

V gene TRBV29-1 combines with J gene TRBJ1-1, with 7 bases matching TRBD1. After removal of 6 bases from V and 3 bases from J, the junction contained 4 bases not matched to a gene. Germline CDR1 SQVTM, CDR2 ANQGSEA. The CDR3 sequence is 12 residues long. The CDR3 loop is CSVDRDDTEAFF. CDR3 DNA: TGCAGCGTCGACAGGGACGACACTGAAGCTTTCTTT. The full variable domain, with the rest looked up from reference TRBV29-1 and TRBJ1-1, is SAVISQKPSRDICQRGTSLTIQCQVDSQVTMMFWYRQQPGQSLTLIATANQGSEATYESGFVIDKFPISRPNLTFSTLTVSNMSPEDSSIYLCSVDRDDTEAFFGQGTRLTVV.

V and J are TRBV6-6 and TRBJ2-5, with TRBD2 matching over 7 bases. V lost 2 bases and J lost 4; bases outside the gene matches: 10. Germline-derived CDR1 and CDR2 are MNHNY and SVGAGI (reference sequence). The CDR3 loop spans 16 amino acids. The CDR3 sequence is CASSYTRGGGSETQYF. For the CDR3, the DNA is TGTGCCAGCAGTTACACCCGTGGGGGGGGATCAGAGACCCAGTACTTC.

This chain uses TRBV7-2 with TRBJ2-7; D perhaps matches TRBD1 (5 bases). Germline CDR1 SGHTA, CDR2 FQGNSA. Trimming took off 1 base at V and 2 bases at J, with 9 bases between the two ends. This CDR3 contains 14 residues. CDR3 in amino acids: CASSLERGAYEQYF. The CDR3, as DNA: TGTGCCAGCAGCTTAGAAAGGGGTGCCTACGAGCAGTACTTC.

The rearrangement joins TRBV19 to TRBJ2-1, with D possibly matching TRBD2 (6 bases). Trimming removed 4 bases at V and 6 bases at J, with 13 bases between. Germline CDR1 LNHDA, CDR2 SQIVND (reference sequence). CDR3 length equals 14 residues. The CDR3 here is CASSTRLVSNEQFF. CDR3 in DNA: TGTGCCAGTAGTACGAGACTAGTTTCCAATGAGCAGTTCTTC.

V and J are TRBV6-1 and TRBJ2-5; 7 nucleotides align to TRBD2. Unmatched junction bases numbered 6, after V lost 6 bases and J lost 5 bases. Germline lookup yields CDR1 MNHNS and CDR2 SASEGT. The length of the CDR3 is 13 residues. In DNA form, the CDR3 reads TGTGCCAGCAGGACTCAGGGAGGGGAGACCCAGTACTTC. It specifies CASRTQGGETQYF.

The CDR3 protein is CSVEMSSGNTEAFF. As DNA, the CDR3 is TGCAGCGTTGAAATGTCGTCAGGTAACACTGAAGCTTTCTTT. This rearrangement joins TRBV29-1 to TRBJ1-1, with D uncertain. The length of the CDR3 is 14 residues. Germline lookup yields CDR1 SQVTM and CDR2 ANQGSEA. Deletions cut 2 bases from V and 2 bases from J, with 12 bases between.

V usage is TRBV7-2 and J usage is TRBJ2-2; TRBD1 is a possible D gene (6 bases). The CDR3 contains 14 residues. With 5 bases removed from V and 3 bases from J, the gap between germline ends came to 10 bases. Germline V gene data show CDR1 as SGHTA and CDR2 as FQGNSA. CDR3 nucleotides: TGTGCCAGCAGCCCCGGACAGTACACCGGGGAGCTGTTTTTT. Protein sequence: CASSPGQYTGELFF.

The genes are TRBV19 and TRBJ1-1, with D unresolved. V gave up 2 bases and J gave up 0 bases, with 4 bases separating them. The CDR3 contains 13 residues. Germline V gene sequence: CDR1 LNHDA, CDR2 SQIVND (reference sequence). The CDR3 sequence is CASSISVNTEAFF. For the CDR3, the DNA is TGTGCCAGTAGTATATCGGTGAACACTGAAGCTTTCTTT.

J is TRBJ2-3 and V is TRBV10-3; D gene unclear. Per the germline V gene, CDR1 is ENHRY and CDR2 is SYGVKD. The V end was cut by 6 bases, the J end by 1 base, with 5 bases between. The CDR3 extends over 12 amino acids. CDR3 amino acids: CAIRAGTDTQYF. CDR3 in DNA: TGTGCCATCAGGGCGGGCACAGATACGCAGTATTTT.